One sample yielded the 16 T cell receptor beta chains listed below, sequenced in a study of graft-versus-host responses after intestinal transplantation. Method: immunoSEQ multiplex PCR; TCRdb's copy keeps in-frame clones and lacks some. The top ten clones hold approximately 0.6% of a sample with about 51,000 clones, roughly nine tenths of them seen once. These TCRs' antigens remain unknown. Sample: unstimulated CD4+ T cells sorted from spleen or lymph node cells, taken before transplant. These TCRs come from a human donor who was the organ donor for an intestinal transplant.

The rearrangement joins TRBV9 to TRBJ1-2; no reliable D call. CDR3 length: 16 amino acids. The germline V gene has CDR1 SGDLS and CDR2 YYNGEE. Trimming took off 0 bases at V and 8 bases at J, with 20 bases between the two ends. This CDR3 reads CASSVVEGGGLLGYTF. The CDR3 DNA follows: TGTGCCAGCAGCGTAGTAGAGGGAGGAGGGCTGCTGGGCTACACCTTC.

The chain has TRBV28 and TRBJ2-7; 10 bases are a match to TRBD1. Unmatched junction bases numbered 6, after V lost 4 bases and J lost 3 bases. This CDR3 has 15 amino acids. In germline, CDR1 is MDHEN, CDR2 SYDVKM. CDR3 loop: CASSSGQGSYYEQYF. CDR3 DNA sequence: TGTGCCAGCAGTTCGGGACAGGGGAGCTACTACGAGCAGTACTTC. The full variable domain, completed using reference TRBV28 and TRBJ2-7, is DVKVTQSSRYLVKRTGEKVFLECVQDMDHENMFWYRQDPGLGLRLIYFSYDVKMKEKGDIPEGYSVSREKKERFSLILESASTNQTSMYLCASSSGQGSYYEQYFGPGTRLTVT.

The chain couples TRBV9 to TRBJ2-3, with D maybe TRBD2 (5 bases). Germline CDR1 SGDLS, CDR2 YYNGEE. Deletions cut 0 bases from V and 3 bases from J, with 14 bases between. This CDR3 region has 16 residues. The CDR3 region is CASSVGFGISTDTQYF. The CDR3 nucleotides read TGTGCCAGCAGCGTAGGCTTCGGGATAAGTACAGATACGCAGTATTTT.

The chain recombines TRBV9 with TRBJ2-1, with 14 positions matching TRBD2. Germline V lookup: CDR1 SGDLS, CDR2 YYNGEE. V lost 0 bases, J lost 8 bases, and 10 bases stayed unmatched. This CDR3 is built from 18 residues. Here the CDR3 DNA reads TGTGCCAGCAGCGTAGCCTCCAGGACTAGCGGGAGGCGGGATGAGCAGTTCTTC. Protein sequence: CASSVASRTSGRRDEQFF.

The genes are TRBV11-2 and TRBJ2-7, with D uncertain. The CDR3 is 13 residues long. The V end lost 0 bases, the J end lost 7 bases, and 10 bases lay between the germline ends. Germline loops: CDR1 SGHAT, CDR2 FQNNGV. The CDR3 DNA is TGTGCCAGCAGCTTAGATCAGGTCAGGGAGCAGTACTTC. Residues: CASSLDQVREQYF.

Notes on this clone: The junction does not match germline at one end; this may be a read error. The DNA of the CDR3 is TGCGCCAGCAGTGAGATGGCTAGCTACAGTGAGCAGTTCTTC. This encodes CASSEMASYSEQFF. V and J are TRBV10-2 and TRBJ2-1, with a possible D match to TRBD2 (5 bases). The germline V gene has CDR1 WSHSY and CDR2 SAAADI. The CDR3 consists of 14 residues.

The chain couples TRBV19 to TRBJ1-4, with no clear D. Germline assignment: CDR1 LNHDA and CDR2 SQIVND (reference sequence). Trimming removed 7 bases at V and 2 bases at J, with 17 bases between. The CDR3 runs to 16 residues. The CDR3 is CASTAGEVWTNEKLFF. CDR3 bases: TGTGCCAGTACTGCGGGCGAAGTATGGACTAATGAAAAACTGTTTTTT.

The chain links TRBV6-6 to TRBJ1-1, with D possibly TRBD1 on 5 matching bases. V gave up 6 bases and J gave up 6 bases, with 17 bases separating them. CDR1 and CDR2 (germline): MNHNY, SVGAGI (reference sequence). The CDR3 is 14 residues long. The DNA for the CDR3 is TGTGCCAGCAGCATCCGGCAGGGTCTGGCTGAAGCTTTCTTT. Translation: CASSIRQGLAEAFF.

The V call is TRBV5-4, the J call TRBJ2-7; TRBD2 aligns across 8 bases. There are 15 residues in the CDR3. The V and J ends lost 1 base and 5 bases, in that order; junction bases with no gene match: 8. In germline, CDR1 is SGHNT, CDR2 YYREEE (reference sequence). The CDR3 loop is CASSLSAGGVHEQYF. DNA for the CDR3: TGTGCCAGCAGCTTGAGTGCGGGAGGAGTCCACGAGCAGTACTTC. The full variable domain, its missing parts supplied by reference TRBV5-4 and TRBJ2-7, is ETGVTQSPTHLIKTRGQQVTLRCSSQSGHNTVSWYQQALGQGPQFIFQYYREEENGRGNFPPRFSGLQFPNYSSELNVNALELDDSALYLCASSLSAGGVHEQYFGPGTRLTVT.

In this sample, this clone turned up a few times. The V call is TRBV5-6, the J call TRBJ1-1, with D uncertain. The germline V and J ends were trimmed by 2 bases and 3 bases, with 14 bases remaining between them. Germline V CDR1 and CDR2: SGHDT, YYEEEE. The CDR3 spans 15 residues. The CDR3 spells CASSLYGGRYTEAFF. CDR3 DNA: TGTGCCAGCAGCTTATATGGTGGGAGATACACTGAAGCTTTCTTT.

The chain links TRBV7-8 to TRBJ2-5; D gene unclear. Trimming pared 5 bases from V and 1 base from J, leaving 2 bases between. CDR3 length: 11 residues. CDR1 is SGHVS, CDR2 FQNEAQ, per germline. Written as DNA, the CDR3 is TGTGCCAGCAGCCGCCAAGAGACCCAGTACTTC. It is translated as CASSRQETQYF.

The chain combines TRBV6-6 with TRBJ2-1; 7 nucleotides align to TRBD1. Germline CDR1 MNHNY, CDR2 SVGAGI (reference sequence). The CDR3 length is 15 residues. After removal of 6 bases from V and 8 bases from J, the junction contained 13 bases not matched to a gene. The CDR3: CASSHSGQAGHEQFF. CDR3 coding DNA: TGTGCCAGCAGCCACTCCGGACAGGCCGGCCATGAGCAGTTCTTC.

This chain uses TRBV11-3 with TRBJ2-7; 7 positions match TRBD1. J gave up 0 bases and V 5 bases, and 7 bases lay outside the gene matches. This CDR3 has 15 residues. The germline V gene encodes CDR1 SGHNT and CDR2 YENEEA. The CDR3, as DNA: TGTGCCAGCAGCCACAAAACAGGGGTCTCCTACGAGCAGTACTTC. It translates to CASSHKTGVSYEQYF.

The chain links TRBV5-4 to TRBJ2-7; 8 nucleotides match TRBD2. The CDR3 is 13 residues long. Looked up from germline, CDR1 is SGHNT and CDR2 is YYREEE (reference sequence). V gave up 3 bases and J gave up 6 bases; unmatched junction bases: 5. The CDR3 region has the DNA TGTGCCAGCAGCTCTCCGGGACTAGTCGAGCAGTACTTC. Protein sequence: CASSSPGLVEQYF. Together with reference TRBV5-4 and TRBJ2-7, the CDR3 gives the full variable domain: ETGVTQSPTHLIKTRGQQVTLRCSSQSGHNTVSWYQQALGQGPQFIFQYYREEENGRGNFPPRFSGLQFPNYSSELNVNALELDDSALYLCASSSPGLVEQYFGPGTRLTVT.

The chain carries TRBV19 and TRBJ2-3; D is perhaps TRBD2 (6 bases). There are 14 residues in the CDR3. Trimming shortened V by 7 bases and J by 2 bases, and 13 bases separated the two germline ends. Germline lookup yields CDR1 LNHDA and CDR2 SQIVND (reference sequence). CDR3 sequence reads: CASKEGAVTDTQYF. The CDR3 DNA follows: TGTGCCAGTAAGGAGGGAGCGGTCACAGATACGCAGTATTTT.

The chain uses TRBV7-2 and TRBJ1-4, with D possibly being TRBD1 (5 bases). Trimming took off 6 bases at V and 8 bases at J, with 13 bases between the two ends. CDR3 length: 13 residues. CDR1 SGHTA and CDR2 FQGNSA come from the germline V gene. CDR3 in amino acids: CASRGGGEEKLFF. Written as DNA, the CDR3 is TGTGCCAGCAGAGGTGGGGGGGAAGAAAAACTGTTTTTT.